Here is one T cell receptor beta chain with its context. The antigen is not known. At one end the junction does not follow the germline gene, possibly because of a read error. The sample is drawn from a study of vaccination and CD4 T cells after COVID-19. Study at large: Post-COVID draws followed diagnosis by a median around 100 days (range 35 to 161). Investigators stimulated cells with overlapping spike peptides drawn from SARS-CoV-2, HCoV-NL63, HCoV-OC43 and HCoV-229E. General observations from the study: Researchers looked at relatively few convalescent patients and had no early post-infection timepoints.

Cultured CD4+ T cells had their DNA profiled by the Oncomine TCR Beta short-read assay. Genomic DNA was isolated from cultured CD4+ T cells. A single record per CDR3 protein comes from TCRdb applying MiXCR to the PCR reads. The sample includes thousands of distinct CDR3 sequences, under 30% seen only once; the top ten take about 23%. The CDR3 loop spans 15 amino acids. The germline V gene has CDR1 MDHEN and CDR2 SYDVKM. Indicated treatment: roughly 11-day PBMC culture with coronavirus spike peptide pools or control peptides (ViraFEST assay). It was before the COVID-19 pandemic (2011-2018) that the unexposed donor's CD4+ T cells were collected. After expanding antigen-specific T cells with peptide pools, ViraFEST sequenced their TCRs.

The sequence was obtained from a human donor in good health. The chain uses TRBV28 and TRBJ2-3; 10 nucleotides agree with TRBD2. Material for sequencing was CD4+ T cells from blood, cultured in vitro. The CDR3 loop reads CASSLASGSPDTKYF. The CDR3 bases are TGTGCCAGCAGTTTAGCTAGCGGGAGTCCAGATACGAAGTATTTT.